The 26 T cell receptor beta chains below come from one sample, sequenced in a study of shared clonotypes between healthy human individuals. Naive CD8 cells lacked CD45RO, underwent positive selection for CCR7 and left out terminally differentiated effector memory CD45RA+ cells. Profiling relied on immunoSEQ multiplex PCR, and the TCRdb table lists in-frame clones only, not all of them. The data contain 760,000 or so clones, roughly 96% of them seen just once; the ten biggest clones take up less than 0.25%. The specimen was naive CD8+ T cells sorted from blood. The receptor source for this set is a young man in good health.

This chain links TRBV28 with TRBJ1-5; D is ambiguous. The CDR3 length is 13 residues. Between the trimmed V and J ends, which lost 4 bases and 6 bases, there was a span of 10 bases. Germline CDR1 and CDR2: MDHEN and SYDVKM. The CDR3 DNA sequence: TGTGCCAGCAGTTGGAGCGGGAGTCAGCCCCAGCATTTT. It encodes CASSWSGSQPQHF.

This chain joins TRBV13 and TRBJ1-5; 7 positions match TRBD1. CDR1 is PRHDT and CDR2 is FYEKMQ in the germline V gene (reference sequence). V shed 0 bases, J shed 0 bases, and the junction held 5 bases outside the gene matches. There are 17 residues in the CDR3. CDR3 nucleotide sequence: TGTGCCAGCAGCTTAGGGGGGACAGTCTATAGCAATCAGCCCCAGCATTTT. Translation gives CASSLGGTVYSNQPQHF. Combining the CDR3 with reference TRBV13 and TRBJ1-5 gives the whole variable domain AAGVIQSPRHLIKEKRETATLKCYPIPRHDTVYWYQQGPGQDPQFLISFYEKMQSDKGSIPDRFSAQQFSDYHSELNMSSLELGDSALYFCASSLGGTVYSNQPQHFGDGTRLSIL.

A word on this clone: An end of the junction does not agree with germline; a read error may underlie this. This sequence joins TRBV13 and TRBJ2-5; 12 nucleotides agree with TRBD2. This CDR3 region has 17 residues. Germline V lookup: CDR1 PRHDT, CDR2 FYEKMQ (reference sequence). The CDR3 DNA is TGTGCCAGCAGCGTAGGGGGCCTAGCGGGAGGGCTAGAGACCCAGTACTTC. Protein sequence: CASSVGGLAGGLETQYF. The whole variable domain, filled in from reference TRBV13 and TRBJ2-5, reads AAGVIQSPRHLIKEKRETATLKCYPIPRHDTVYWYQQGPGQDPQFLISFYEKMQSDKGSIPDRFSAQQFSDYHSELNMSSLELGDSALYFCASSVGGLAGGLETQYFGPGTRLLVL.

The gene calls are TRBV9 and TRBJ2-1; 14 nucleotides agree with TRBD2. Trimming took 2 bases from V and 8 from J; bases not matched to a gene: 3. This CDR3 spans 15 amino acids. Germline lookup yields CDR1 SGDLS and CDR2 YYNGEE. The CDR3 DNA follows: TGTGCCAGCAGCGTGGGGACTAGCGGGAGCGATGAGCAGTTCTTC. As protein: CASSVGTSGSDEQFF.

The chain combines TRBV6-1 with TRBJ2-7; TRBD2 might be the D (6 bases). This CDR3 is built from 13 residues. The ends were cut back, 10 bases at V and 3 bases at J, with 16 bases in the middle. The germline V gene has CDR1 MNHNS and CDR2 SASEGT. The CDR3 sequence: CAIRVSGDYEQYF. The DNA for the CDR3 is TGTGCCATCAGGGTTAGCGGAGACTACGAGCAGTACTTC.

V gene TRBV9 combines with J gene TRBJ2-7, with D maybe TRBD2 (6 bases). Trimming cost V 0 bases and J 1 base, with 11 bases left between them. This CDR3 is 15 amino acids long. In germline, CDR1 is SGDLS, CDR2 YYNGEE. The CDR3 DNA follows: TGTGCCAGCAGCGTAGGGGTAGCGGCATCCTACGAGCAGTACTTC. Its protein product is CASSVGVAASYEQYF.

The chain recombines TRBV5-1 with TRBJ2-7, with 14 bases aligning to TRBD2. The CDR3 is 16 residues long. The V gene end was trimmed by 4 bases and the J gene end by 3 bases; junction bases not matched to a gene: 6. CDR1 is SGHRS and CDR2 is YFSETQ in the germline V gene. The CDR3 sequence: CASSRLAGGQSYEQYF. CDR3 nucleotides: TGCGCCAGCAGCAGACTAGCGGGAGGGCAGAGCTACGAGCAGTACTTC.

The J gene is TRBJ2-1, the V gene TRBV5-1, with 7 bases matching TRBD2. Per the germline V gene, CDR1 is SGHRS and CDR2 is YFSETQ. The CDR3 has 15 residues. V dropped 5 bases and J dropped 0; count of bases not matched to a gene: 5. CDR3 loop: CASRAGESSYNEQFF. The CDR3 DNA reads TGCGCCAGCAGGGCGGGGGAAAGCTCCTACAATGAGCAGTTCTTC.

The chain recombines TRBV5-1 with TRBJ1-4; unclear D gene. The germline gives CDR1 SGHRS, CDR2 YFSETQ. This CDR3 has 13 amino acids. V was pared by 1 base and J by 5 bases, with 6 bases between. The CDR3, as DNA: TGCGCCAGCAGCTTGTATCCCAATGAAAAACTGTTTTTT. The encoded protein is CASSLYPNEKLFF.

There are a few counts of this clone. This chain joins TRBV7-9 and TRBJ1-4; D is possibly TRBD1 (5 bases). This CDR3 is 13 amino acids long. The V gene lost 6 bases and the J gene lost 12 bases, with 17 bases spanning the gap. CDR1 SEHNR and CDR2 FQNEAQ come from the germline V gene (reference sequence). The CDR3: CASRPGTGEELFF. DNA for the CDR3: TGTGCCAGCAGACCCGGGACGGGAGAGGAACTGTTTTTT.

This chain links TRBV2 with TRBJ2-6, with TRBD1 matching 11 bases. The V segment lost 6 bases and the J segment 0 bases; nucleotides outside the gene matches: 7. Germline assignment: CDR1 SNHLY and CDR2 FYNNEI. This CDR3 has 18 residues. The CDR3 DNA reads as TGTGCCAGCAGGAGGACAGGGGGCGCCCCCTCTGGGGCCAACGTCCTGACTTTC. Amino acid sequence: CASRRTGGAPSGANVLTF.

This rearrangement joins TRBV7-9 to TRBJ2-5; no clear D. The CDR3 consists of 13 residues. Germline values: CDR1 SEHNR, CDR2 FQNEAQ (reference sequence). Trimming cost V 6 bases and J 4 bases, with 12 bases left between them. The CDR3, as DNA: TGTGCCAGCAGTGCCGGGTGGCGAGAGACCCAGTACTTC. Encoded protein: CASSAGWRETQYF. Drawing the rest from reference TRBV7-9 and TRBJ2-5, the complete variable domain is DTGVSQNPRHKITKRGQNVTFRCDPISEHNRLYWYRQTLGQGPEFLTYFQNEAQLEKSRLLSDRFSAERPKGSFSTLEIQRTEQGDSAMYLCASSAGWRETQYFGPGTRLLVL.

For this clone: Other DNA sequences in the sample encode the same CDR3. The chain uses TRBV29-1 and TRBJ2-5; unclear D gene. The CDR3 length is 12 residues. The ends were cut back, 0 bases at V and 4 bases at J, with 6 bases in the middle. Germline-derived CDR1 and CDR2 are SQVTM and ANQGSEA. This CDR3 is CSVEDLGETQYF. The CDR3 nucleotides read TGCAGCGTTGAAGATCTTGGAGAGACCCAGTACTTC.

The rearrangement uses TRBV14 and TRBJ2-1; D perhaps matches TRBD2 (5 bases). Trimming stripped 7 bases from V and 4 bases from J, with 17 bases between. The CDR3 runs 15 residues. CDR1 and CDR2 from the germline V gene are SGHDN and FVKESK. The CDR3: CASTMVAGEYNEQFF. The CDR3 DNA is TGTGCCAGCACCATGGTGGCGGGTGAATACAATGAGCAGTTCTTC.

CDR3 in amino acids: CASSVRGLETQYF. The CDR3 DNA follows: TGTGCCAGCAGTGTCAGGGGCTTGGAGACCCAGTACTTC. The rearrangement joins TRBV7-6 to TRBJ2-5; D possibly corresponds to TRBD1 (6 bases). V gave up 6 bases and J gave up 5 bases, with 13 bases separating them. CDR1 is SGHVS and CDR2 is FNYEAQ in the germline V gene. CDR3 length: 13 residues.

This chain uses TRBV7-9 with TRBJ1-4; D is unclear. CDR1 and CDR2 from the germline V gene are SEHNR and FQNEAQ (reference sequence). This CDR3 comprises 11 residues. The V end was cut by 10 bases, the J end by 8 bases, with 11 bases between. CDR3 in amino acids: CATGIGEKLFF. The CDR3 DNA is TGTGCCACCGGGATTGGCGAAAAACTGTTTTTT.

The rearrangement joins TRBV4-1 to TRBJ2-3; a possible D gene is TRBD2 (6 bases). The ends were cut back, 1 base at V and 4 bases at J, with 15 bases in the middle. This CDR3 has 16 amino acids. The germline gives CDR1 MGHRA, CDR2 YSYEKL. CDR3 region: CASSQVIREPPDTQYF. CDR3 coding DNA: TGCGCCAGCAGCCAAGTAATCCGGGAGCCCCCAGATACGCAGTATTTT.

This chain uses TRBV7-9 with TRBJ2-1; 9 bases line up with TRBD2. Germline V lookup: CDR1 SEHNR, CDR2 FQNEAQ (reference sequence). V was pared by 5 bases and J by 5 bases, with 13 bases of the junction left unmatched. The CDR3 length is 17 residues. This CDR3 reads CASSPWASGTGDNEQFF. DNA for the CDR3: TGTGCCAGCAGCCCATGGGCTAGCGGGACGGGAGACAATGAGCAGTTCTTC.

For this clone: The junction shows a germline mismatch at one end, possibly a read error. The gene calls are TRBV5-1 and TRBJ2-6, with D perhaps TRBD1 (5 bases). Germline lookup yields CDR1 SGHRS and CDR2 YFSETQ. The CDR3 spans 15 residues. The CDR3 region is CASSSVEVGADVLTF. CDR3 nucleotide sequence: TGCGCCAGCAGCTCAGTCGAAGTTGGGGCCGACGTCCTGACTTTC. The variable domain in full, completed from reference TRBV5-1 and TRBJ2-6, reads KAGVTQTPRYLIKTRGQQVTLSCSPISGHRSVSWYQQTPGQGLQFLFEYFSETQRNKGNFPGRFSGRQFSNSRSEMNVSTLELGDSALYLCASSSVEVGADVLTFGAGSRLTVL.

The CDR3 is CASSYMQQETQYF. The DNA for the CDR3 is TGTGCCAGCAGTTACATGCAACAAGAGACCCAGTACTTC. The V and J genes are TRBV6-5 and TRBJ2-5; unclear D gene. CDR1 MNHEY and CDR2 SVGAGI come from the germline V gene. Trimming left V 2 bases short and J 2 bases short, with 6 bases between. The CDR3 extends over 13 amino acids.

In this sample, this clone turned up once. The J gene is TRBJ2-1, the V gene TRBV7-9; D may be TRBD2 (6 bases). The germline gives CDR1 SEHNR, CDR2 FQNEAQ (reference sequence). The germline V and J ends were trimmed by 4 bases and 10 bases, with 26 bases remaining between them. This CDR3 has 17 amino acids. DNA of the CDR3: TGTGCCAGCAGCTCAACCGTTAGAGGGACTTCCGCCTACGAGCAGTTCTTC. Translated: CASSSTVRGTSAYEQFF.

This clone was observed once. The chain employs TRBV7-6 and TRBJ2-3, with D possibly being TRBD1 (5 bases). Trimming removed 8 bases from V and 3 bases from J, with 12 bases in between. CDR3 length: 13 residues. Germline loops: CDR1 SGHVS, CDR2 FNYEAQ. The CDR3 DNA reads as TGTGCCAGCTCCAGGGATGGAACAGATACGCAGTATTTT. Translated, it gives CASSRDGTDTQYF. The full variable domain, in which reference TRBV7-6 and TRBJ2-3 provide the parts outside the CDR3, is GAGVSQSPRYKVTKRGQDVALRCDPISGHVSLYWYRQALGQGPEFLTYFNYEAQQDKSGLPNDRFSAERPEGSISTLTIQRTEQRDSAMYRCASSRDGTDTQYFGPGTRLTVL.

V and J are TRBV5-1 and TRBJ2-7, with unresolved D. The CDR3 totals 14 residues. V was trimmed by 6 bases and J by 0 bases, leaving 13 bases between them. CDR1 is SGHRS and CDR2 is YFSETQ in the germline V gene. This CDR3 reads CASTTAGHSYEQYF. The CDR3 DNA is TGCGCCAGCACCACGGCCGGCCACTCCTACGAGCAGTACTTC.

This clone occurred once. The J gene is TRBJ2-3, the V gene TRBV12-5; 8 bases align to TRBD2. The CDR3 contains 14 residues. Germline V gene data show CDR1 as LGHNT and CDR2 as FRNRAP. Trimming cost V 7 bases and J 2 bases; bases outside gene matches: 5. CDR3 amino acids: CASAELAATDTQYF. CDR3 DNA sequence: TGTGCTAGTGCCGAACTAGCGGCCACAGATACGCAGTATTTT.

This chain connects TRBV6-5 to TRBJ2-7, with D perhaps matching TRBD2 (6 bases). Deletions cut 6 bases from V and 4 bases from J, with 16 bases between. The germline CDR1 and CDR2 sequences are MNHEY and SVGAGI. This CDR3 has 14 residues. The CDR3: CASSPRTTYYEQYF. The DNA of the CDR3 is TGTGCCAGCAGCCCCCGGACTACCTATTACGAGCAGTACTTC.

The rearrangement joins TRBV13 to TRBJ2-1, with 7 positions matching TRBD2. The V segment lost 5 bases and the J segment 7 bases; nucleotides outside the gene matches: 8. The CDR3 contains 14 residues. Germline-derived CDR1 and CDR2 are PRHDT and FYEKMQ (reference sequence). The CDR3 is CASSLRTRLNEQFF. The CDR3, as DNA: TGTGCCAGCAGCCTGAGGACTAGATTGAATGAGCAGTTCTTC.